The T cell receptor (beta chain) under discussion was sequenced for a study of blood T cell repertoires in COVID-19. Study details: Whether acute or convalescent, the COVID-19 samples came from the United States, Italy and Spain. Sample material is recorded as cDNA or gDNA derived from T cells, B-cell-depleted T cells, or PBMCs.

Authors' methods: Counts of nucleated cells, estimated from reference gene primer amplification, were obtained. Profiling relied on immunoSEQ multiplex PCR, and the TCRdb table lists in-frame clones only, not all of them. That table gives V, J and clone size, and the DNA gave D and trimming. The sample records approximately 100,000 clones, about nine tenths being singletons. The CDR3 has 13 amino acids. J gave up 5 bases and V 6 bases, and 3 bases lay outside the gene matches. This TCR was sampled from a man between 65 and 85 years old with acute or convalescent COVID-19. This chain joins TRBV12-3 or TRBV12-4 and TRBJ2-5; 10 bases match TRBD1. The sample was peripheral blood. CDR3: CASSTTGGETQYF. DNA of the CDR3: TGTGCCAGCAGCACGACAGGGGGCGAGACCCAGTACTTC.